A selection of T cell receptor beta chains follows, all from one sample in a study of T cell responses to AZD1222 COVID-19 vaccine. The repertoire was sequenced with immunoSEQ multiplex PCR; TCRdb's copy has only in-frame clones and lacks some. Here the sample spans some 140,000 clones, about 87% being singletons. The sequencing used peripheral blood, collected on day 0 of AZD1222 vaccination. The receptors stem from an adult in good health. Each CDR3 is given with its conserved first and last residue. D genes are given only for firm matches. Not every row has a clone size; where given, it reads once, few, many or a size class.

d_gene	v_gene	abundance	j_gene	CDR3nt	CDR3aa
.	TRBV7-9	.	TRBJ2-3	TGTGCCAGCAGCCCCACGGGGGCGGGCACAGATACGCAGTATTTT	CASSPTGAGTDTQYF
TRBD1	TRBV7-8	.	TRBJ2-7	TGTGCCAGCAGCTTAGCTCACAGGGGGTCCTACGAGCAGTACTTC	CASSLAHRGSYEQYF
.	TRBV15	.	TRBJ1-6	TGTGCCACCAGCAGAGAGAGGTCAGGGCAATCACCCCTCCACTTT	CATSRERSGQSPLHF
TRBD1	TRBV5-6	.	TRBJ1-5	TGTGCCAGCAGCTGGTGGACAGGGGTGGGCAATCAGCCCCAGCATTTT	CASSWWTGVGNQPQHF
.	TRBV11-2	.	TRBJ2-7	TGTGCCAGCAGCCCAGGGGGGACGCTCTGGTACGAGCAGTACTTC	CASSPGGTLWYEQYF
TRBD1	TRBV19	.	TRBJ2-7	TGTGCCAGTAGTACGCCACGGGACAGGGGATACGAGCAGTACTTC	CASSTPRDRGYEQYF
TRBD1	TRBV10-3	.	TRBJ2-3	TGTGCCACCAGGGGGCAGGCCACAGATACGCAGTATTTT	CATRGQATDTQYF
TRBD1	TRBV5-5	few	TRBJ1-6	TGTGCCAGCAGCTCGATGACAGGGCCTCTCAATAATTCACCCCTCCACTTT	CASSSMTGPLNNSPLHF
TRBD1	TRBV5-5	.	TRBJ1-6	TGTGCCAGCAGCTCACCGGGACAGGGGTGGGTTTCACCCCTCCACTTT	CASSSPGQGWVSPLHF
.	TRBV5-1	.	TRBJ2-7	TGCGCCAGCAGCTTCATCGGGTCTACGGAAGAGCAGTACTTC	CASSFIGSTEEQYF
.	TRBV29-1	.	TRBJ1-5	TGCAGCGTTGATGCGGGGGGAGGGCAGCCCCAGCATTTT	CSVDAGGGQPQHF
.	TRBV9	.	TRBJ1-4	TGTGCCAGCAGCGTTTCATCAACTAATGAAAAACTGTTTTTT	CASSVSSTNEKLFF
.	TRBV4-3	.	TRBJ2-2	TGCGCCAGCAGCCAAGAGACCGGGGAGCTGTTTTTT	CASSQETGELFF
TRBD2	TRBV5-1	.	TRBJ2-7	TGCGCCAGCAGCTTGGCCGGGACTAGCGGGCACGAGCAGTACTTC	CASSLAGTSGHEQYF
.	TRBV11-2	.	TRBJ1-6	TGTGCCAGCAGCCCGGCCATCAGTTCACCCCTCCACTTT	CASSPAISSPLHF